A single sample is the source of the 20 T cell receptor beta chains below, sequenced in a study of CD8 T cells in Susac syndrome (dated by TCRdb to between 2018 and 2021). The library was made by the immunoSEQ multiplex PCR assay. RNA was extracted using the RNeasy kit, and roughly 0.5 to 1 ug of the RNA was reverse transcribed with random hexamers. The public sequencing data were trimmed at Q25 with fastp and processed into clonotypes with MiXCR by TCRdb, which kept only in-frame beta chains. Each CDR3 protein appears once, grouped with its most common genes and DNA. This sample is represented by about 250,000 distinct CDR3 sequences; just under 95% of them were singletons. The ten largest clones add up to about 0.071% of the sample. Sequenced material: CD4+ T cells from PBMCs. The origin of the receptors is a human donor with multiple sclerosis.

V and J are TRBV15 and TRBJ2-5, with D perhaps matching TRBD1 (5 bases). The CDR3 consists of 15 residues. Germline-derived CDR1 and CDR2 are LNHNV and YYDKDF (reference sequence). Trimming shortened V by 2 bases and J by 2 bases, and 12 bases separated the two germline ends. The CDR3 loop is CATSRNLDTQETQYF. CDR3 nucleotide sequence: TGTGCCACCAGCAGAAATCTGGACACACAAGAGACCCAGTACTTC. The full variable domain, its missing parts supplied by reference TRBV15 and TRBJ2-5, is DAMVIQNPRYQVTQFGKPVTLSCSQTLNHNVMYWYQQKSSQAPKLLFHYYDKDFNNEADTPDNFQSRRPNTSFCFLDIRSPGLGDTAMYLCATSRNLDTQETQYFGPGTRLLVL.

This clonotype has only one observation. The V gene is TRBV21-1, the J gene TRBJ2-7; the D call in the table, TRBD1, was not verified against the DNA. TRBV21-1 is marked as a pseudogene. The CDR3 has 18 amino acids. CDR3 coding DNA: TGTGCCAGCAGCAAAGGGACAGGGGTCCTTACTGAAAGCTACGAGCAGTACGTC. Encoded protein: CASSKGTGVLTESYEQYV.

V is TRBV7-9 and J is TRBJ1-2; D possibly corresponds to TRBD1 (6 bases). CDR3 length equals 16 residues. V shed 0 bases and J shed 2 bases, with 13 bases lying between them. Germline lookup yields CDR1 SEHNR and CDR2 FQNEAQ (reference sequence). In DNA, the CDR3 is TGTGCCAGCAGCTTAGCGGGAGGAGACAGGAACTATGGCTACACCTTC. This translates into CASSLAGGDRNYGYTF.

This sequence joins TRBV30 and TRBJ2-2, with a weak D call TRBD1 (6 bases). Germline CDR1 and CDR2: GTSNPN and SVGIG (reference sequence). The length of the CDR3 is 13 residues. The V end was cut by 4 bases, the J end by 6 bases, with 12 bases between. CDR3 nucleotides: TGTGCCTGGACCCGGGACACGGCCGGGGAGCTGTTTTTT. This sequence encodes CAWTRDTAGELFF.

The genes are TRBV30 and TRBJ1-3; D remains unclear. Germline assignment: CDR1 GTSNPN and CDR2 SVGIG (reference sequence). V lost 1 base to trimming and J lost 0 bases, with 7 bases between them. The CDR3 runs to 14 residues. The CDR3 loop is CAWSAPVSGNTIYF. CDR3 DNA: TGTGCCTGGAGTGCCCCCGTCTCTGGAAACACCATATATTTT.

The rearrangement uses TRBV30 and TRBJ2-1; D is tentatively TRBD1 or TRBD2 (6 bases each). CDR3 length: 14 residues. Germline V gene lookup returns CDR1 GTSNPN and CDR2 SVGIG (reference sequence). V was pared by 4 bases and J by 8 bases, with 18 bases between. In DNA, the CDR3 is TGTGCCTGGACCGAAGGGGGACTCGGGGATGAGCAGTTCTTC. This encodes CAWTEGGLGDEQFF.

The CDR3 DNA reads TGTGCCAGTAGCCGGGACATCACAGATACGCAGTATTTT. This sequence encodes CASSRDITDTQYF. V usage is TRBV19 and J usage is TRBJ2-3; TRBD1 is a possible D gene (6 bases). This CDR3 contains 13 residues. V was trimmed by 6 bases and J by 2 bases, leaving 9 bases between them. Per germline, CDR1 LNHDA and CDR2 SQIVND (reference sequence).

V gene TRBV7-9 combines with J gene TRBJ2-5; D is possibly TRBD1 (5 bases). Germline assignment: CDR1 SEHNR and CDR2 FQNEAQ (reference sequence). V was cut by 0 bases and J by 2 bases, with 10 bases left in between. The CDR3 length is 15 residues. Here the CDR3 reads CASSLAMGQQETQYF. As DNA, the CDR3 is TGTGCCAGCAGCTTAGCTATGGGGCAGCAAGAGACCCAGTACTTC.

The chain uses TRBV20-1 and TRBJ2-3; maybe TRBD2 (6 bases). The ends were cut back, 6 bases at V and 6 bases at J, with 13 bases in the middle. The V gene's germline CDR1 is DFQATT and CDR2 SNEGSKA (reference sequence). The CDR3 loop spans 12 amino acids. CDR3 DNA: TGCAGTGCACCTCGGGGGACGGATACGCAGTATTTT. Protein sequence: CSAPRGTDTQYF.

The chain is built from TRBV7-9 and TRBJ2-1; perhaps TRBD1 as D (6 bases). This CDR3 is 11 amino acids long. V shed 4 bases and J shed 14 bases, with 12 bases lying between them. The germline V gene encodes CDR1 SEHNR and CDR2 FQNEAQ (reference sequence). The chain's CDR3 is CASSSTGTKFF. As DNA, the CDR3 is TGTGCCAGCAGCTCCACAGGGACCAAGTTCTTC.

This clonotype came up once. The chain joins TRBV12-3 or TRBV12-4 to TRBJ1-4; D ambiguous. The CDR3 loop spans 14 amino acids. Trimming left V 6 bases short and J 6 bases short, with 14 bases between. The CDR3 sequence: CASRRGRRDEKLFF. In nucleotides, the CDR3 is TGTGCCAGCAGACGAGGACGGAGGGATGAAAAACTGTTTTTT.

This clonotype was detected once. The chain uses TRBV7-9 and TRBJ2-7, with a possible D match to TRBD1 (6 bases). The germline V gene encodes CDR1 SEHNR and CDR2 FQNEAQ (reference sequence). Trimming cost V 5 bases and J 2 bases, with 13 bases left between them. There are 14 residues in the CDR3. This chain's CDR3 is CASSTSGQTYEQYV. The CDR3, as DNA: TGTGCCAGCAGCACCTCCGGACAGACCTACGAGCAGTACGTC.

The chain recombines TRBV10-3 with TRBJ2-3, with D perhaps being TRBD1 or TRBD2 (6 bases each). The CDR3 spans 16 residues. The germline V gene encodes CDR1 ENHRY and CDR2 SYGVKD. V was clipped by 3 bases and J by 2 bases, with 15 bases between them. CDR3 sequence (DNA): TGTGCCATCAGTGAAGGGGGGAATCCTATCACAGATACGCAGTATTTT. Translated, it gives CAISEGGNPITDTQYF.

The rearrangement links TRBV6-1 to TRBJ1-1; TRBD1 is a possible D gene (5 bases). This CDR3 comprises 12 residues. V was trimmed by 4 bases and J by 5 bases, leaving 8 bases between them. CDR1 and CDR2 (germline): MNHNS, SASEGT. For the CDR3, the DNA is TGTGCCAGCAGTGGATCAGGGACTGAAGCTTTCTTT. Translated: CASSGSGTEAFF.

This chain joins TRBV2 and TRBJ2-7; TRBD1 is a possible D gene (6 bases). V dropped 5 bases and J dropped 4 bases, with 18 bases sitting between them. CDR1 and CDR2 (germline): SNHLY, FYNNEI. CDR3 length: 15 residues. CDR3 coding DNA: TGTGCCAGCAGTCAACAGGGAGTCCCTGGTTACGAGCAGTACGTC. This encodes CASSQQGVPGYEQYV.

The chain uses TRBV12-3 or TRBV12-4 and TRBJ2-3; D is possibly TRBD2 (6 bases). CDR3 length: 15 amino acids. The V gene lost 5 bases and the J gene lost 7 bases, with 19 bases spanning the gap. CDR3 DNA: TGTGCCAGCAGTCAAACCGGGACTCAATTTCATACGCAGTATTTT. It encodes CASSQTGTQFHTQYF.

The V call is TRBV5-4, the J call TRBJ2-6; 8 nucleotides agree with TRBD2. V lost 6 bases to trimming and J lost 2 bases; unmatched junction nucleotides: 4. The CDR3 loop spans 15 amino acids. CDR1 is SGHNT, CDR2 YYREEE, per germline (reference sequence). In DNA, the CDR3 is TGTGCCAGCAACCGGGGGGGGACTGGGGCCAACGTCCTGACTTTC. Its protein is CASNRGGTGANVLTF.

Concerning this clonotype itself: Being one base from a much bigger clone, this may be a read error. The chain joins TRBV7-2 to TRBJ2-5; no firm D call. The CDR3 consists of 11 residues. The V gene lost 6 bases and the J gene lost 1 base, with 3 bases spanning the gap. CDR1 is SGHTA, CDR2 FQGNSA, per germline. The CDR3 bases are TGTGCCAGCAGACTCCAAGAGACCCAGTACTTC. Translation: CASRLQETQYF.

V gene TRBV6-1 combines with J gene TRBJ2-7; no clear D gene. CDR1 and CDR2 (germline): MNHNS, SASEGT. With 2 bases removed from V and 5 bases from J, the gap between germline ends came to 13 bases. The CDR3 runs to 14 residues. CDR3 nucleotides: TGTGCCAGCAGTGAATCGCGGCCTACCGACGAGCAGTACGTC. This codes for CASSESRPTDEQYV.

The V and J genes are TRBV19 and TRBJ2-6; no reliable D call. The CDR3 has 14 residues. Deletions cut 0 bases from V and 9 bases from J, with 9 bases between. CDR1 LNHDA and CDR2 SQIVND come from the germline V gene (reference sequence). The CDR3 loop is CASSIDAALNVLTF. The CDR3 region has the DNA TGTGCCAGTAGTATAGACGCGGCCCTCAACGTCCTGACTTTC.